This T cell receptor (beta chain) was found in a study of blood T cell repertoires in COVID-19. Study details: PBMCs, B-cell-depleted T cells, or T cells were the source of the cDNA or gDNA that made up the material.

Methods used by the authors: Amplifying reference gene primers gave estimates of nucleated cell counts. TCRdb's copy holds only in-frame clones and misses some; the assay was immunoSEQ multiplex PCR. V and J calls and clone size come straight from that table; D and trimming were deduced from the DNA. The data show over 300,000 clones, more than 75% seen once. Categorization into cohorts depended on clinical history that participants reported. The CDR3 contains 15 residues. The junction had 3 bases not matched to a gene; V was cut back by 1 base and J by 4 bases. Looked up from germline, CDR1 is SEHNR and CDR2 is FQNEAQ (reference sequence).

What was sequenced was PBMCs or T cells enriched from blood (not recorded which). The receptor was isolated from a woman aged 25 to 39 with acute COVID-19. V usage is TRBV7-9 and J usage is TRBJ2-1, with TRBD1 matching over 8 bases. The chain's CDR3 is CASSLVQGAYNEQFF. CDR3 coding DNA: TGTGCCAGCAGCTTAGTGCAGGGGGCTTACAATGAGCAGTTCTTC.